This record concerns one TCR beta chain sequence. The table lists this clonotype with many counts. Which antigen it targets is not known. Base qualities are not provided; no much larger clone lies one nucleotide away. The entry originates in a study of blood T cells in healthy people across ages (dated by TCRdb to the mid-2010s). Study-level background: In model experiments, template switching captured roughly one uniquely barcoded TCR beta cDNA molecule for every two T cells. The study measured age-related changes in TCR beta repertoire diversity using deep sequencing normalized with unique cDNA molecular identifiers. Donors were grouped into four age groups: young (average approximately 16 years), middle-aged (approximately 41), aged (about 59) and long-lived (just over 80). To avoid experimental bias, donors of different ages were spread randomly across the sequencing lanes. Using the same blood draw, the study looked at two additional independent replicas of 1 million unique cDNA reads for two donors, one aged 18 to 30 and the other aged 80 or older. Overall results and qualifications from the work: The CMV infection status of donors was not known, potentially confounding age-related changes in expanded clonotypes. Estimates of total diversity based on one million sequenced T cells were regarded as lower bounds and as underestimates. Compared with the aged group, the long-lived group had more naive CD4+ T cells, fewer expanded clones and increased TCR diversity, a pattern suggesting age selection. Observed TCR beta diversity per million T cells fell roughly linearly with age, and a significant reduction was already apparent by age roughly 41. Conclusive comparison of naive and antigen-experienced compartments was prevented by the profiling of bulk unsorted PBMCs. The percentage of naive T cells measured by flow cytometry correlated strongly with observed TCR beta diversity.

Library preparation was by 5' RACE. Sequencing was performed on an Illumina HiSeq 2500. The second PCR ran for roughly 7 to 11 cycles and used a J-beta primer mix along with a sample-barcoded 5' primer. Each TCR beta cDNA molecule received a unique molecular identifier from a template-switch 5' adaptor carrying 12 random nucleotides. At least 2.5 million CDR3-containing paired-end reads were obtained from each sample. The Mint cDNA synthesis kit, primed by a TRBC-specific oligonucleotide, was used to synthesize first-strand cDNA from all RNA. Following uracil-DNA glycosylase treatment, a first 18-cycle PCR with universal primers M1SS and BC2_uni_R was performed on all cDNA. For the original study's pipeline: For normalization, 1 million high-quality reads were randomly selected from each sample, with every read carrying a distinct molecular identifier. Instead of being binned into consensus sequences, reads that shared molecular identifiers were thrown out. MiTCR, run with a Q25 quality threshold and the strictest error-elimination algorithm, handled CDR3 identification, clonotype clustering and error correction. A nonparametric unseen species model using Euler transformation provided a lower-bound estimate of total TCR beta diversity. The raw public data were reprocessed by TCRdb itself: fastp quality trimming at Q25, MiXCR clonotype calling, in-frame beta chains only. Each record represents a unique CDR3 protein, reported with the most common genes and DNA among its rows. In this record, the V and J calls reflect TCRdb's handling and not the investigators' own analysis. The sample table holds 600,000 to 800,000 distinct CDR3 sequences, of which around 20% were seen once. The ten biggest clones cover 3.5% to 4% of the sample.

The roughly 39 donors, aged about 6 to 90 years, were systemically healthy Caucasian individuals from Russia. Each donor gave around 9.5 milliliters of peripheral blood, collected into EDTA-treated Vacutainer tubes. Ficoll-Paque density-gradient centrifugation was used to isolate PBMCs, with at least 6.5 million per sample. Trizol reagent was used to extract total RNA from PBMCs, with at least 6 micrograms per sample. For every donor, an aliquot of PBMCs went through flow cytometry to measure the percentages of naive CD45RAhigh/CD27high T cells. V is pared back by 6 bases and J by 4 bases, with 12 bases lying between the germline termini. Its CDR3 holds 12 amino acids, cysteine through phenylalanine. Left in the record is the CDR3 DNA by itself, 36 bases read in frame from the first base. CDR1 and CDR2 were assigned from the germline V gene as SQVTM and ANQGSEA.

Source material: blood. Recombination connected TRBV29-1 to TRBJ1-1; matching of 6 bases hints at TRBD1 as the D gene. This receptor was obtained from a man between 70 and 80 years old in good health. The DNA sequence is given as TGCAGCGTACCGGGACACCGCACTGAAGCTTTCTTT. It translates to CSVPGHRTEAFF.